Here is one T cell receptor (beta chain) with its context. A much larger clone is a single base away; this may be a read error. Individual cDNA molecules carried attached unique molecular identifiers. TCRdb re-called the 5' RACE reads with MiXCR, one entry per CDR3 protein. The data show roughly 30,000 distinct CDR3 sequences, under 6.5% seen once. Trimming took off 6 bases at V and 10 bases at J, with 22 bases between the two ends. Germline V gene data show CDR1 as SGHRS and CDR2 as YFSETQ. This CDR3 region has 14 residues. The data were taken from a study of early T cells in non-severe SARS-CoV-2 infection. Background on the study: Bulk RNA from unsorted whole blood was sequenced; chains were unpaired.

The sequence came from an adult who was a healthcare worker with PCR-confirmed SARS-CoV-2 infection or an uninfected control (not recorded which). The V gene is TRBV5-1, the J gene TRBJ1-1; perhaps TRBD1 as D (5 bases). Source material: whole blood. CDR3 sequence: CASNPTRGEYVAFF. CDR3 nucleotide sequence: TGCGCCAGCAACCCGACAAGGGGCGAATATGTAGCTTTCTTT.